The clone carrying this T cell receptor beta chain has only one observation. Germline-derived CDR1 and CDR2 are SGDLS and YYNGEE. J lost 4 bases, V lost 4 bases, and 6 bases had no gene match. The length of the CDR3 is 14 residues. Per the authors' pipeline: Reference gene primer amplification gave estimated nucleated cell counts. The method was immunoSEQ multiplex PCR; TCRdb's version includes in-frame clones alone and lacks a portion of them. That table gives V, J and clone size, and the DNA gave D and trimming. The sample holds 170,000 or so clones, more than 75% seen once. The entry originates in a study of blood T cell repertoires in COVID-19.

This clonotype was sampled from a woman aged 50 to 60 who had recovered from COVID-19. The source material was PBMCs or T cells enriched from blood (not recorded which). The chain carries TRBV9 and TRBJ1-1, with 8 bases matching TRBD1. CDR3 nucleotide sequence: TGTGCCAGCAGCTCAGGGGGCCTGGGCACTGAAGCTTTCTTT. Encoded protein: CASSSGGLGTEAFF.